Presented here are 19 T cell receptor beta chains from one specimen sequenced in a study of CXCR3-negative and CXCR3-positive naive CD8 T cells. Via 5' RACE with UMI labels, TRB cDNA libraries were prepared. Following a re-call of the 5' RACE reads, TCRdb has one entry per CDR3 protein and lacks DNA. The sample has 50,000 to 65,000 distinct CDR3 sequences. Sequencing was done on a sample of memory CD8+ T cells from blood. All receptors come from a human donor in good health. Some clones in this sample may be carry-over from other donors' samples.

This chain joins TRBV6-2 or TRBV6-3 and TRBJ2-5; TCRdb proposes TRBD2, but this gene call is untestable without DNA. Germline V gives CDR1 MNHEY, CDR2 SVGEGT. The CDR3 is 14 amino acids. The CDR3 region is CASSLLAGAETQYF.

The chain joins TRBV27 to TRBJ2-2. The CDR3 is made up of 13 amino acids. CDR1 is MNHEY, CDR2 SMNVEV, per germline (reference sequence). The CDR3 sequence is CASSFGHTGELFF.

This sequence joins TRBV7-8 and TRBJ2-1; no DNA is available, so the TRBD1 call from TCRdb remains unchecked. CDR3 length: 15 amino acids. In germline, CDR1 is SGHVS, CDR2 FQNEAQ. CDR3 loop: CASSLFDGGLVEQFF.

V is TRBV29-1 and J is TRBJ1-2; the D gene TCRdb calls, TRBD1, cannot be checked with no DNA. The CDR3 spans 12 residues. CDR1 is SQVTM, CDR2 ANQGSEA, per germline. The CDR3 sequence is CSVGAGNYGYTF.

The rearrangement uses TRBV11-2 and TRBJ2-7; TCRdb picks TRBD2, but there is no DNA to check that call. This CDR3 is built from 15 residues. Germline loops: CDR1 SGHAT, CDR2 FQNNGV. The CDR3 spells CASSLLSVSTYEQYF.

This chain uses TRBV29-1 with TRBJ2-1; TCRdb returns TRBD1, unconfirmable since there is no DNA. Germline V gives CDR1 SQVTM, CDR2 ANQGSEA. CDR3 length: 13 residues. The CDR3 loop reads CSTETQGRVEQFF.

The gene calls are TRBV18 and TRBJ1-1; TCRdb gives TRBD1 as the D gene, but with no DNA this cannot be confirmed. CDR3 length equals 15 residues. Germline CDR1 KGHSH, CDR2 LQKENI. This chain's CDR3 is CASSPREGDHTEAFF.

V gene TRBV5-4 combines with J gene TRBJ2-1; the TCRdb call, TRBD2, lacks DNA for checking. Germline lookup yields CDR1 SGHNT and CDR2 YYREEE (reference sequence). This CDR3 is 14 amino acids long. The chain's CDR3 is CASGGLAGYNEQFF.

This sequence joins TRBV15 and TRBJ2-2; absent DNA, TCRdb's TRBD1 call cannot be checked. The germline V gene encodes CDR1 LNHNV and CDR2 YYDKDF (reference sequence). The CDR3 sequence is 16 residues long. The CDR3 protein is CATRELGPPNTGELFF.

The chain combines TRBV4-2 with TRBJ2-5; TCRdb reports TRBD1, a call that lacks DNA to check it against. Germline V gene lookup returns CDR1 LGHNA and CDR2 YNFKEQ. CDR3 length: 15 amino acids. The CDR3 loop is CASSPEGDEGETQYF.

V is TRBV20-1 and J is TRBJ1-2; absent DNA, TCRdb's TRBD1 call cannot be checked. Germline assignment: CDR1 DFQATT and CDR2 SNEGSKA (reference sequence). CDR3 length: 13 amino acids. CDR3 sequence reads: CSARTGGDYGYTF.

This chain uses TRBV28 with TRBJ1-3. This CDR3 has 14 amino acids. Germline loops: CDR1 MDHEN, CDR2 SYDVKM. CDR3 sequence: CASRRRGDGNTIYF.

The rearrangement uses TRBV7-3 and TRBJ2-7; there is no DNA to check the TCRdb D call of TRBD2. This CDR3 has 16 residues. Germline V lookup: CDR1 SGHTA, CDR2 FQGTGA. The chain's CDR3 is CASSPGGTSGLNEQFF.

The chain links TRBV7-3 to TRBJ1-1. The CDR3 has 13 residues. From germline, CDR1 is SGHTA and CDR2 FQGTGA. CDR3 protein: CASSSYRGTEAFF.

The chain employs TRBV20-1 and TRBJ2-3. This CDR3 is built from 14 residues. Germline CDR1 is DFQATT and CDR2 is SNEGSKA (reference sequence). Here the CDR3 reads CSASMDFLTDTQYF.

The chain combines TRBV29-1 with TRBJ2-1; with no DNA, the TCRdb D assignment of TRBD1 cannot be verified. The CDR3 consists of 13 residues. Germline CDR1 is SQVTM and CDR2 is ANQGSEA. The CDR3: CSVEEGAGNEQFF.

This chain uses TRBV5-1 with TRBJ2-3. This CDR3 has 14 residues. Germline V lookup: CDR1 SGHRS, CDR2 YFSETQ. Here the CDR3 reads CASSFLSSTDTQYF.

V and J are TRBV7-6 and TRBJ1-4; checking the TCRdb D call of TRBD1 is not possible without DNA. The V gene's germline CDR1 is SGHVS and CDR2 FNYEAQ. CDR3 size: 17 residues. CDR3 amino acids: CASSRYPPGATNEKLFF. Complete variable domain (other parts from reference TRBV7-6 and TRBJ1-4): GAGVSQSPRYKVTKRGQDVALRCDPISGHVSLYWYRQALGQGPEFLTYFNYEAQQDKSGLPNDRFSAERPEGSISTLTIQRTEQRDSAMYRCASSRYPPGATNEKLFFGSGTQLSVL.

The chain has TRBV29-1 and TRBJ1-4; the TCRdb D gene call, TRBD1, has no DNA to confirm it. The CDR3 spans 14 residues. Germline V gene lookup returns CDR1 SQVTM and CDR2 ANQGSEA. This CDR3 reads CSVGHGGGGEKLFF.